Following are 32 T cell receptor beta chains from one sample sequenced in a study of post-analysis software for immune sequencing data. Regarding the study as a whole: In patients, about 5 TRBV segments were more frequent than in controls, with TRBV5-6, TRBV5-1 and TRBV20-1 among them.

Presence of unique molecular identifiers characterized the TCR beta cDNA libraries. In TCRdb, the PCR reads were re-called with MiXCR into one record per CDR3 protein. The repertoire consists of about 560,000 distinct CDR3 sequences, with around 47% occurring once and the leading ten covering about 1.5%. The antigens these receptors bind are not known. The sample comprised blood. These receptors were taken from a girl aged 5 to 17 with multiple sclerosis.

The CDR3 reads CASSWGAADNQPQHF. The CDR3 bases are TGTGCCAGCAGCTGGGGGGCAGCGGATAATCAGCCCCAGCATTTT. This chain connects TRBV7-9 to TRBJ1-5, with D perhaps TRBD1 (6 bases). The CDR3 is 15 amino acids. The V and J ends lost 4 bases and 4 bases respectively, with 14 bases between them. Germline CDR1 is SEHNR and CDR2 is FQNEAQ (reference sequence).

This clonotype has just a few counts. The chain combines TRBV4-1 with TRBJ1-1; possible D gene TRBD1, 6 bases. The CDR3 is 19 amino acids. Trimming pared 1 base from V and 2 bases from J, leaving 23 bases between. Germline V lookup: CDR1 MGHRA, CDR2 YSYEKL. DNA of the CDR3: TGCGCCAGCAGCCAAGGCTACAGGGAATCGGCCTCCCGAAACACTGAAGCTTTCTTT. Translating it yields CASSQGYRESASRNTEAFF.

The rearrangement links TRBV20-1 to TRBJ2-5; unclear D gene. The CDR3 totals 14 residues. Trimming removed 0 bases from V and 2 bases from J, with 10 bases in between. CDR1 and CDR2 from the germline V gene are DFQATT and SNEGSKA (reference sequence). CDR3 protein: CSARDITIQETQYF. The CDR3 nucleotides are TGCAGTGCTAGAGATATCACGATTCAAGAGACCCAGTACTTC.

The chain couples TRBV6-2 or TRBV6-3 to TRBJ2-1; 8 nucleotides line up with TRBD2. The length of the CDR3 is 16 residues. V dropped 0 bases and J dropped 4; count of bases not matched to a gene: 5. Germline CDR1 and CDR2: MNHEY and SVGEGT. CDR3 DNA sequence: TGTGCCAGCAGTTACTCGCTTCCTAGCGGGTACAATGAGCAGTTCTTC. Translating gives CASSYSLPSGYNEQFF.

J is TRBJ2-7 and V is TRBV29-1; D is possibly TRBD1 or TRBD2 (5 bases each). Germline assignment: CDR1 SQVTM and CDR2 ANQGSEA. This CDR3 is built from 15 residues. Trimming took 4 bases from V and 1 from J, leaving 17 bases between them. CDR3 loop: CSVVILSGGSYEQYF. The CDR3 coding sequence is TGCAGCGTTGTAATCCTTAGTGGGGGTTCCTACGAGCAGTACTTC.

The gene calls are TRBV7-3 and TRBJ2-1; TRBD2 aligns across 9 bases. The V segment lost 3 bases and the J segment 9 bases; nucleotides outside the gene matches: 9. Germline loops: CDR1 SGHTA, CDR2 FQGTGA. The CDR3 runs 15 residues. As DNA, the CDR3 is TGTGCCAGCAGCTTTCGTGCTAGCGGGAACGGTGAGCAGTTCTTC. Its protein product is CASSFRASGNGEQFF. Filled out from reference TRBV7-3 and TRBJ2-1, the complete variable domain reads GAGVSQTPSNKVTEKGKYVELRCDPISGHTALYWYRQSLGQGPEFLIYFQGTGAADDSGLPNDRFFAVRPEGSVSTLKIQRTERGDSAVYLCASSFRASGNGEQFFGPGTRLTVL.

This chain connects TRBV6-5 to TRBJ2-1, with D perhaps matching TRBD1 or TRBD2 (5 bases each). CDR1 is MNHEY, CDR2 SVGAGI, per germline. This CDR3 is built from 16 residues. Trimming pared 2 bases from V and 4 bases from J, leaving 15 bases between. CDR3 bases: TGTGCCAGCAGTTACCAGGGCGGGCCATTGTACAATGAGCAGTTCTTC. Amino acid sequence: CASSYQGGPLYNEQFF.

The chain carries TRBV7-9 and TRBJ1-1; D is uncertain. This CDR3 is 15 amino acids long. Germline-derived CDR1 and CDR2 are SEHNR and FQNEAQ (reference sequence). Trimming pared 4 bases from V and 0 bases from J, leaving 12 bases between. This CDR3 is CASSYPSNMNTEAFF. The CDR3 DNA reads TGTGCCAGCAGCTACCCGAGCAACATGAACACTGAAGCTTTCTTT.

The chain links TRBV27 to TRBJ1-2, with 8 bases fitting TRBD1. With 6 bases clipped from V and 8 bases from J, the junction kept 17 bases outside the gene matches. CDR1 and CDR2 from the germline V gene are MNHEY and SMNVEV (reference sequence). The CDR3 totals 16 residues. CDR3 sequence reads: CASSRSGTGRLGGYTF. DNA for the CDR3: TGTGCCAGCAGCCGCTCCGGGACAGGTCGTCTGGGGGGCTACACCTTC.

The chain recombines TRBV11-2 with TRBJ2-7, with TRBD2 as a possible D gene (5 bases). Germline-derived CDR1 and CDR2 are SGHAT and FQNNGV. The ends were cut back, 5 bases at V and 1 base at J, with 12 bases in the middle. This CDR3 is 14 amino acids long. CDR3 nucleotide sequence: TGTGCCAGCAGCATCACTGGCGGGTCCTACGAGCAGTACTTC. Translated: CASSITGGSYEQYF.

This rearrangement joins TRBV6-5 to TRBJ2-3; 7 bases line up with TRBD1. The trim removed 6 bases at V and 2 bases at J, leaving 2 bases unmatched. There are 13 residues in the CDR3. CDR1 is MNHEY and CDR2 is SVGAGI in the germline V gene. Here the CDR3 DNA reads TGTGCCAGCAGAGGACAGGACACAGATACGCAGTATTTT. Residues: CASRGQDTDTQYF.

CDR3 sequence reads: CASSFGGNMNTEAFF. The CDR3 nucleotides are TGTGCCAGCAGCTTTGGGGGCAACATGAACACTGAAGCTTTCTTT. The gene calls are TRBV5-4 and TRBJ1-1; a weak D match, TRBD1 (6 bases). V gave up 2 bases and J gave up 0 bases, with 11 bases separating them. Germline CDR1 SGHNT, CDR2 YYREEE (reference sequence). There are 15 residues in the CDR3.

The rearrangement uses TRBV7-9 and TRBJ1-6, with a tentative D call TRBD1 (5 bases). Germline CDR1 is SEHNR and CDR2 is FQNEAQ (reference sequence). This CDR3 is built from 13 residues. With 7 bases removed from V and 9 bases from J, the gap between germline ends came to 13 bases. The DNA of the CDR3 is TGTGCCAGCACCTTGCAGGGCGGTTCACCCCTCCACTTT. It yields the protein CASTLQGGSPLHF. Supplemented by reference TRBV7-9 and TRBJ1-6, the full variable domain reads DTGVSQNPRHKITKRGQNVTFRCDPISEHNRLYWYRQTLGQGPEFLTYFQNEAQLEKSRLLSDRFSAERPKGSFSTLEIQRTEQGDSAMYLCASTLQGGSPLHFGNGTRLTVT.

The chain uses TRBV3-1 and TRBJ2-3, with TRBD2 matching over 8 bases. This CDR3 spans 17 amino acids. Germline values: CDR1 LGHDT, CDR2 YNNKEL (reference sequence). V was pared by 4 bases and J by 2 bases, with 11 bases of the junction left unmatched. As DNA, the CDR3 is TGTGCCAGCAGCCGCCAAAGACTAGCGTCCGCCACAGATACGCAGTATTTT. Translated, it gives CASSRQRLASATDTQYF.

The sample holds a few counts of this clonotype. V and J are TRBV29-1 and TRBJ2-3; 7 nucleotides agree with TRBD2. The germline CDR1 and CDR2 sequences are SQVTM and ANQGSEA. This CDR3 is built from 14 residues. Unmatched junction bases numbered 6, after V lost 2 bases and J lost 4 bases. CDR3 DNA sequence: TGCAGCGTTGAATCGGGGGGAGGAGCAGATACGCAGTATTTT. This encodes CSVESGGGADTQYF.

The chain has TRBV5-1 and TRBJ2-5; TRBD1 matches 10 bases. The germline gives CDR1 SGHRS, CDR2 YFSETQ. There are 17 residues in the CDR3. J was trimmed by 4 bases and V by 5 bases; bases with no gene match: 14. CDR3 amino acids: CASRPLAGTGERETQYF. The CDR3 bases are TGCGCCAGCAGACCGTTAGCCGGGACAGGGGAAAGAGAGACCCAGTACTTC. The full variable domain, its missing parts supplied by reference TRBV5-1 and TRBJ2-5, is KAGVTQTPRYLIKTRGQQVTLSCSPISGHRSVSWYQQTPGQGLQFLFEYFSETQRNKGNFPGRFSGRQFSNSRSEMNVSTLELGDSALYLCASRPLAGTGERETQYFGPGTRLLVL.

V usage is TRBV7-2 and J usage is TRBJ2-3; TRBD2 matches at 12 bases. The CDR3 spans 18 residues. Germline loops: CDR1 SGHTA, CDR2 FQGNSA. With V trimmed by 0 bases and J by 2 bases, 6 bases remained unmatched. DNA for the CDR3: TGTGCCAGCAGCTTAGCGCCACTAGCGGGGGGCTACACAGATACGCAGTATTTT. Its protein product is CASSLAPLAGGYTDTQYF.

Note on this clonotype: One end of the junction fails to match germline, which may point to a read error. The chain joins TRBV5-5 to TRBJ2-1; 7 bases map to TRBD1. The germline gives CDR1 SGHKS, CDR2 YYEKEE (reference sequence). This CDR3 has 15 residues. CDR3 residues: CATSATGDSYNEQFF. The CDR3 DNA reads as TGTGCCACCAGCGCTACAGGGGACTCCTACAATGAGCAGTTCTTC.

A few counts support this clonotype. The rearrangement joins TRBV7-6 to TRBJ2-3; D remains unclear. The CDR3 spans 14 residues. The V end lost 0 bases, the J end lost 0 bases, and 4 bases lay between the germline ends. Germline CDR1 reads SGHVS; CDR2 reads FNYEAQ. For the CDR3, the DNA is TGTGCCAGCAGCTTAGCGCCTAGCACAGATACGCAGTATTTT. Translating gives CASSLAPSTDTQYF.

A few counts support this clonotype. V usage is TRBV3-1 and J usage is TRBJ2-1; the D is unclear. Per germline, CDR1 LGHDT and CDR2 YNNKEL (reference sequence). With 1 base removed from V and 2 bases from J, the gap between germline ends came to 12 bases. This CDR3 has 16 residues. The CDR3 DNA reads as TGTGCCAGCAGCCAAGTGGCCGACCTAGCCTACAATGAGCAGTTCTTC. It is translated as CASSQVADLAYNEQFF.

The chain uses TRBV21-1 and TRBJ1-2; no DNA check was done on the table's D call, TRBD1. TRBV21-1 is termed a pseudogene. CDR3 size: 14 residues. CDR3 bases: TGTGCCAGCAGCTCCGCCGGGGGCTACTATGGCTACACCTTC. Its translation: CASSSAGGYYGYTF.

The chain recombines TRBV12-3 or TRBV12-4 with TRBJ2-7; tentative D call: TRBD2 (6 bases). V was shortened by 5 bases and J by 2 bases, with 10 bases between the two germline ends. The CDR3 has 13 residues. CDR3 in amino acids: CASSQAGPYEQYF. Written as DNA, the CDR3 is TGTGCCAGCAGTCAAGCGGGCCCCTACGAGCAGTACTTC.

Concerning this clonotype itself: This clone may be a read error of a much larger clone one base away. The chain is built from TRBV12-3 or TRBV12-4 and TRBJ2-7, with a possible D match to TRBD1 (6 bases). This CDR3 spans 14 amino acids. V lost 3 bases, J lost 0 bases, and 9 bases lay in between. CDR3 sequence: CASSFDRSSYEQYF. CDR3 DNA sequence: TGTGCCAGCAGTTTTGACAGGAGCTCCTACGAGCAGTACTTC.

In DNA form, the CDR3 reads TGTGCCAGTAGTATACGACAGGATATCTACGAGCAGTACTTC. It codes for CASSIRQDIYEQYF. The rearrangement links TRBV19 to TRBJ2-7; the D gene is possibly TRBD1 (6 bases). The CDR3 loop spans 14 amino acids. Deletions cut 2 bases from V and 3 bases from J, with 11 bases between. Germline assignment: CDR1 LNHDA and CDR2 SQIVND (reference sequence).

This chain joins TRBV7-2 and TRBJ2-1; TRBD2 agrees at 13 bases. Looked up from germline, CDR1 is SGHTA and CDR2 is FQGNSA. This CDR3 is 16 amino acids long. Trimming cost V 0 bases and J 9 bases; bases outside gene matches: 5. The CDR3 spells CASSLARTSGGGEQFF. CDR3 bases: TGTGCCAGCAGCTTAGCCCGCACTAGCGGGGGGGGTGAGCAGTTCTTC.

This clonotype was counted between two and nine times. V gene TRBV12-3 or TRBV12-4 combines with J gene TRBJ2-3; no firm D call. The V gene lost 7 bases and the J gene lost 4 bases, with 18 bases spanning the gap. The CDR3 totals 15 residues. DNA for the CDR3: TGTGCCAGCACCGAGGACCGGACGGGCGCAGATACGCAGTATTTT. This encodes CASTEDRTGADTQYF.

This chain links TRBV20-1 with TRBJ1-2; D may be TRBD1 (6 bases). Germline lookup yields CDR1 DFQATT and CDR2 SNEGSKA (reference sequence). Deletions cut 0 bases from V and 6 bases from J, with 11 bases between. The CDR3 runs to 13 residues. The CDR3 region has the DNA TGCAGTGCTAGAGATCCGGGGGCCGATGGCTACACCTTC. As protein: CSARDPGADGYTF.

The CDR3 protein is CASSPRDSEAYEQYF. In DNA form, the CDR3 reads TGCGCCAGCAGCCCCCGGGACAGTGAAGCCTACGAGCAGTACTTC. The rearrangement links TRBV4-1 to TRBJ2-7; 7 bases match TRBD1. The CDR3 has 15 residues. CDR1 and CDR2 (germline): MGHRA, YSYEKL. Trimming took 4 bases from V and 2 from J; bases not matched to a gene: 8.

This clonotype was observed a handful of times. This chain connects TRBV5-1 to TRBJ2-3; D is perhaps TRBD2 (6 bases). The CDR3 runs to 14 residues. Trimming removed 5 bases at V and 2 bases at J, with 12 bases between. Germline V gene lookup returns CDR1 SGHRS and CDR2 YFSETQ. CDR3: CASSYGGSTDTQYF. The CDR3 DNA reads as TGCGCCAGCAGTTACGGGGGATCCACAGATACGCAGTATTTT.

CDR3 protein: CASSQDSGIGSPEAFF. CDR3 DNA: TGTGCCAGCAGCCAAGATTCAGGGATCGGGAGCCCTGAAGCTTTCTTT. The chain joins TRBV4-2 to TRBJ1-1, with D possibly being TRBD1 (5 bases). Per the germline V gene, CDR1 is LGHNA and CDR2 is YNFKEQ. CDR3 length: 16 amino acids. V lost 0 bases and J lost 6, with 17 bases in between.

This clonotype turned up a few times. CDR3 loop: CASSKMGVLPYEQYF. In DNA, the CDR3 is TGTGCCAGCAGCAAAATGGGAGTTCTCCCCTACGAGCAGTACTTC. V is TRBV7-9 and J is TRBJ2-7; weak D call: TRBD2 (5 bases). Germline V gene lookup returns CDR1 SEHNR and CDR2 FQNEAQ (reference sequence). The CDR3 loop spans 15 amino acids. V dropped 5 bases and J dropped 2 bases, with 16 bases sitting between them.

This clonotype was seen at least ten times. The CDR3 nucleotides read TGTGCCAGCAGCTGGGGGGATACGCAGTATTTT. Protein: CASSWGDTQYF. The genes are TRBV25-1 and TRBJ2-3, with D perhaps matching TRBD1 or TRBD2 (5 bases each). This CDR3 is built from 11 residues. Germline CDR1 reads MGHDK; CDR2 reads SYGVNS. V was pared by 6 bases and J by 6 bases, with 7 bases between.